The 11 T cell receptor beta chains in this list originate from one sample, sequenced in a study of T cells in Graves' hyperthyroidism and ophthalmopathy. Authors of the study amplified TCR beta CDR3 regions from RNA transcripts. First-round RT-PCR of the TCR CDR3 relied on the HTBI primer set. MiXCR, applied by TCRdb to the multiplex PCR reads, yields one record per CDR3 protein. The data contain tens of thousands of distinct CDR3 sequences, around half of them singletons. Sequenced input: blood. The source is a woman in her forties or fifties with Graves' hyperthyroidism that later progressed to Graves' ophthalmopathy.

The sample holds many counts of this clonotype. The chain carries TRBV4-2 and TRBJ2-1; D is undetermined. Deletions cut 4 bases from V and 6 bases from J, with 16 bases between. The CDR3 is made up of 15 amino acids. Looked up from germline, CDR1 is LGHNA and CDR2 is YNFKEQ. The DNA for the CDR3 is TGTGCCAGCAGCCCGCTGACCGACCATCGCAATGAGCAGTTCTTC. Protein: CASSPLTDHRNEQFF.

Points on this clonotype: One end of the junction varies from germline; a read error may be responsible. The CDR3 DNA reads as TGCGCCAGCAGCCCCCAGAGGGGAGCCGGAAACACCATATATTTT. It codes for CASSPQRGAGNTIYF. This chain connects TRBV11-3 to TRBJ1-3; D is possibly TRBD1 (5 bases). Looked up from germline, CDR1 is SGHNT and CDR2 is YENEEA. The CDR3 covers 15 residues.

This clonotype has more than one count but fewer than ten. J is TRBJ2-1 and V is TRBV18; 7 bases agree with TRBD2. The trim removed 6 bases at V and 9 bases at J, leaving 11 bases unmatched. The germline V gene has CDR1 KGHSH and CDR2 LQKENI. The CDR3 is made up of 14 amino acids. CDR3 nucleotide sequence: TGTGCCAGCTCCCTAGCGGCAAAATCGGGTGAGCAGTTCTTC. Its protein product is CASSLAAKSGEQFF.

The chain combines TRBV5-2 with TRBJ1-1; TRBD1 reflects the table's D call only, with no check against the DNA. TRBV5-2 represents a pseudogene. This CDR3 contains 15 residues. The CDR3: CASTLTGGRDTEAFF. CDR3 sequence (DNA): TGTGCCAGCACATTGACAGGGGGTCGGGACACTGAAGCTTTCTTT.

The chain employs TRBV24-1 and TRBJ1-2; TRBD1 might be the D (6 bases). This CDR3 spans 14 amino acids. With 3 bases removed from V and 6 bases from J, the gap between germline ends came to 13 bases. CDR1 KGHDR and CDR2 SFDVKD come from the germline V gene. This CDR3 is CATSDQRTAHGYTF. Here the CDR3 DNA reads TGTGCCACCAGTGATCAAAGGACAGCCCATGGCTACACCTTC.

The chain joins TRBV4-1 to TRBJ1-6, with 11 bases that match TRBD1. Germline V gene lookup returns CDR1 MGHRA and CDR2 YSYEKL. The CDR3 spans 15 residues. Losses at the gene ends were 1 base for V and 9 bases for J; bases not matched to a gene: 2. The DNA of the CDR3 is TGCGCCAGCAGCCAAGGCGGACAGGGGGCTTCACCCCTCCACTTT. Translation: CASSQGGQGASPLHF.

There are many counts of this clonotype. The chain carries TRBV9 and TRBJ1-3; 7 bases map to TRBD1. V was clipped by 0 bases and J by 0 bases; unmatched bases: 9. Germline lookup yields CDR1 SGDLS and CDR2 YYNGEE. The CDR3 contains 18 residues. CDR3 DNA sequence: TGTGCCAGCAGCGTAGGGGTGGGACAGCCGAACTCTGGAAACACCATATATTTT. This codes for CASSVGVGQPNSGNTIYF.

Details on this clonotype: Because the CDR3 is missing its conserved closing phenylalanine or tryptophan, this is likely a read error. The J gene is TRBJ1-4, the V gene TRBV10-3; 8 nucleotides agree with TRBD1. Germline assignment: CDR1 ENHRY and CDR2 SYGVKD. The CDR3 spans 15 residues. V trimming: 3 bases; J trimming: 7 bases; junction bases outside the gene matches: 7. The chain's CDR3 is CAISDPGTGLEKLFP. The CDR3 coding sequence is TGTGCCATCAGTGATCCCGGGACAGGTCTTGAAAAACTGTTTCCT.

The J gene is TRBJ1-1, the V gene TRBV13; 7 positions agree with TRBD1. Looked up from germline, CDR1 is PRHDT and CDR2 is FYEKMQ (reference sequence). CDR3 size: 14 residues. J gave up 7 bases and V 0 bases, and 5 bases lay outside the gene matches. The CDR3 sequence: CASSLGQGRGEAFF. DNA of the CDR3: TGTGCCAGCAGCTTAGGACAGGGGAGGGGTGAAGCTTTCTTT. Filled out from reference TRBV13 and TRBJ1-1, the complete variable domain reads AAGVIQSPRHLIKEKRETATLKCYPIPRHDTVYWYQQGPGQDPQFLISFYEKMQSDKGSIPDRFSAQQFSDYHSELNMSSLELGDSALYFCASSLGQGRGEAFFGQGTRLTVV.

This clonotype is classed as medium-sized. The V call is TRBV7-3, the J call TRBJ2-7; D gene ambiguous. The CDR3 covers 13 residues. V shed 2 bases and J shed 4 bases, with 9 bases lying between them. CDR1 and CDR2 from the germline V gene are SGHTA and FQGTGA. CDR3 residues: CASSLGPEYEQYF. The CDR3 DNA follows: TGTGCCAGCAGCTTAGGGCCAGAATACGAGCAGTACTTC.

This chain links TRBV20-1 with TRBJ2-7, with 8 bases fitting TRBD2. Germline loops: CDR1 DFQATT, CDR2 SNEGSKA (reference sequence). The CDR3 has 15 amino acids. V dropped 4 bases and J dropped 2; count of bases not matched to a gene: 10. The DNA for the CDR3 is TGCAGTGCTAATGCCGGGACGGGAGGGCCCTACGAGCAGTACTTC. Translation: CSANAGTGGPYEQYF.